Included here is one T cell receptor beta chain sequence, with context. What it recognizes is unknown. TCRdb keeps only in-frame clones here, not all; method: immunoSEQ multiplex PCR. The data contain tens of thousands of clones, roughly 86% of them seen just once; the ten biggest clones take up about 4%. This sample is drawn from a study of T cells in localized non-small cell lung cancer. CDR1 and CDR2 from the germline V gene are MGHRA and YSYEKL. V gave up 10 bases and J gave up 1 base, with 16 bases separating them. The CDR3 runs 14 residues. Regarding the study as a whole: Clonality peaked in uninvolved adjacent lung rather than tumor. As only one tumor region underwent sequencing, heterogeneity remains possible. Across samples, adjacent lung featured a median around 55 of the top 100 tumor clones. Longer overall survival accompanied higher blood T cell density.

The sample was peripheral blood, taken before any cancer treatment. This TCR derives from a man aged 18-55 years with stage I lung adenocarcinoma. The V and J genes are TRBV4-1 and TRBJ1-1; D might be TRBD1 (6 bases). The CDR3 DNA sequence: TGCGCCACCTCAAAGCAGGGGACGAACACTGAAGCTTTCTTT. Translated: CATSKQGTNTEAFF.